The 20 T cell receptor beta chains below come from one sample, sequenced in a study of CD8 T cells in ankylosing spondylitis. These receptors have no known antigen. TCRdb recomputed calls from the 5' RACE reads with MiXCR, one row per CDR3 protein. This sample carries about 840,000 distinct CDR3 sequences, 12% of them seen once, and the ten largest clones take about 0.5%. Findings of the study overall: Roughly eight highly homologous variants made up a TCR beta motif that seemed to typify ankylosing spondylitis blood.

Sequencing was performed on blood, either unsorted or a sorted T cell fraction (not recorded which). The receptors shown here come from a male donor with ankylosing spondylitis.

The table lists this clonotype with a few counts. The chain carries TRBV12-3 or TRBV12-4 and TRBJ2-1; TRBD1 might be the D (5 bases). The CDR3 has 14 amino acids. Trimming took off 1 base at V and 10 bases at J, with 14 bases between the two ends. This chain's CDR3 is CASSLGQGKEEQFF. CDR3 nucleotides: TGTGCCAGCAGTTTAGGGCAGGGAAAAGAGGAGCAGTTCTTC.

This chain joins TRBV20-1 and TRBJ2-7, with 12 bases lining up with TRBD2. Germline-derived CDR1 and CDR2 are DFQATT and SNEGSKA (reference sequence). V shed 5 bases, J shed 0 bases, and the junction held 2 bases outside the gene matches. This CDR3 contains 14 residues. CDR3 region: CSASGLAGSYEQYF. The DNA of the CDR3 is TGCAGTGCTTCGGGACTAGCGGGCTCCTACGAGCAGTACTTC.

This clonotype was seen only a few times. The J gene is TRBJ1-1, the V gene TRBV20-1, with a possible D match to TRBD1 (5 bases). V lost 4 bases, J lost 0 bases, and 12 bases lay in between. This CDR3 comprises 14 residues. Germline V lookup: CDR1 DFQATT, CDR2 SNEGSKA (reference sequence). In DNA form, the CDR3 reads TGCAGTGCTAAGACGGACACGATGAACACTGAAGCTTTCTTT. Translated: CSAKTDTMNTEAFF.

The chain recombines TRBV9 with TRBJ2-3; tentatively, D is TRBD2 (6 bases). Germline V gives CDR1 SGDLS, CDR2 YYNGEE. The V gene lost 3 bases and the J gene lost 6 bases, with 14 bases spanning the gap. This CDR3 contains 14 residues. CDR3 coding DNA: TGTGCCAGCAGCGGTACCCCGGAGGGGGATACGCAGTATTTT. As protein: CASSGTPEGDTQYF.

The rearrangement links TRBV4-2 to TRBJ2-5; 14 positions agree with TRBD2. The CDR3 sequence is 16 residues long. CDR1 is LGHNA, CDR2 YNFKEQ, per germline. V lost 2 bases and J lost 3; bases outside the gene matches: 2. CDR3 in amino acids: CASSQQTSGGEETQYF. The CDR3 coding sequence is TGTGCCAGCAGCCAACAGACTAGCGGGGGGGAAGAGACCCAGTACTTC.

The CDR3 DNA sequence: TGTGCCAGCAGCCCCACGGGACTAGTTGTCGAGCAGTACTTC. Translated, it gives CASSPTGLVVEQYF. J is TRBJ2-7 and V is TRBV4-2, with 8 nucleotides matching TRBD2. The CDR3 extends over 14 amino acids. The germline gives CDR1 LGHNA, CDR2 YNFKEQ. Trimming at V came to 4 bases and at J to 6 bases, leaving 8 bases not matched to a gene.

In its sample, this clonotype was seen many times. V and J are TRBV20-1 and TRBJ1-5, with 7 nucleotides matching TRBD1. The CDR3 has 12 residues. From germline, CDR1 is DFQATT and CDR2 SNEGSKA (reference sequence). The CDR3 sequence: CSPTGYGQPQHF. CDR3 DNA sequence: TGCAGCCCGACAGGGTACGGTCAGCCCCAGCATTTT.

This sequence joins TRBV6-1 and TRBJ1-5; D uncertain. This CDR3 region has 14 residues. Trimming shortened V by 7 bases and J by 0 bases, and 10 bases separated the two germline ends. Germline CDR1 reads MNHNS; CDR2 reads SASEGT. CDR3 loop: CASIAVYSNQPQHF. The CDR3, as DNA: TGTGCCAGCATTGCAGTCTATAGCAATCAGCCCCAGCATTTT.

Only a few counts were recorded for this clonotype. J is TRBJ2-5 and V is TRBV5-1, with D maybe TRBD2 (6 bases). V was pared by 4 bases and J by 0 bases, with 10 bases between. The CDR3 extends over 14 amino acids. The germline CDR1 and CDR2 sequences are SGHRS and YFSETQ. The CDR3 DNA sequence: TGCGCCAGCAGCCCGACTAGAAACCAAGAGACCCAGTACTTC. Amino acid sequence: CASSPTRNQETQYF. The full variable domain, in which reference TRBV5-1 and TRBJ2-5 provide the parts outside the CDR3, is KAGVTQTPRYLIKTRGQQVTLSCSPISGHRSVSWYQQTPGQGLQFLFEYFSETQRNKGNFPGRFSGRQFSNSRSEMNVSTLELGDSALYLCASSPTRNQETQYFGPGTRLLVL.

This clonotype was found a few times. The genes are TRBV7-2 and TRBJ2-7; maybe TRBD2 (5 bases). Between the trimmed V and J ends, which lost 4 bases and 5 bases, there was a span of 6 bases. Germline CDR1 SGHTA, CDR2 FQGNSA. The CDR3 is 11 residues long. The chain's CDR3 is CASSWRHEQYF. The CDR3 nucleotides are TGTGCCAGCAGCTGGAGGCACGAGCAGTACTTC.

The table lists this clonotype with many counts. V is TRBV7-2 and J is TRBJ2-7; TRBD1 matches 9 bases. CDR1 SGHTA and CDR2 FQGNSA come from the germline V gene. The CDR3 totals 14 residues. V lost 6 bases to trimming and J lost 6 bases; unmatched junction nucleotides: 9. In DNA form, the CDR3 reads TGTGCCAGCAGTTCACAGGGGGCCATCCTCGAGCAGTACTTC. This sequence encodes CASSSQGAILEQYF. Full variable domain (remainder filled in from reference TRBV7-2 and TRBJ2-7): GAGVSQSPSNKVTEKGKDVELRCDPISGHTALYWYRQSLGQGLEFLIYFQGNSAPDKSGLPSDRFSAERTGGSVSTLTIQRTQQEDSAVYLCASSSQGAILEQYFGPGTRLTVT.

The chain is built from TRBV20-1 and TRBJ2-7, with D tentatively TRBD1 or TRBD2 (6 bases each). The CDR3 totals 14 residues. Trimming left V 1 base short and J 5 bases short, with 15 bases between. CDR1 DFQATT and CDR2 SNEGSKA come from the germline V gene (reference sequence). The DNA for the CDR3 is TGCAGTGCTAGAGCCTTGGGGGGCGTGGACGAGCAGTACTTC. Translation gives CSARALGGVDEQYF.

This clonotype was seen ten or more times. The CDR3 sequence is CASSLTSGAYYEQYF. For the CDR3, the DNA is TGCGCCAGCAGCTTGACTAGCGGAGCGTACTACGAGCAGTACTTC. The V gene is TRBV5-1, the J gene TRBJ2-7; 8 positions agree with TRBD2. The CDR3 extends over 15 amino acids. Germline lookup yields CDR1 SGHRS and CDR2 YFSETQ. The ends lost 1 base at V and 3 bases at J; junction bases unmatched: 6. The variable domain in full, completed from reference TRBV5-1 and TRBJ2-7, reads KAGVTQTPRYLIKTRGQQVTLSCSPISGHRSVSWYQQTPGQGLQFLFEYFSETQRNKGNFPGRFSGRQFSNSRSEMNVSTLELGDSALYLCASSLTSGAYYEQYFGPGTRLTVT.

The chain has TRBV20-1 and TRBJ1-1; D ambiguous. Trimming left V 6 bases short and J 1 base short, with 9 bases between. Germline-derived CDR1 and CDR2 are DFQATT and SNEGSKA (reference sequence). The CDR3 loop spans 12 amino acids. The CDR3 DNA reads as TGCAGTGCGGGTGTAAGGAACACTGAAGCTTTCTTT. Protein: CSAGVRNTEAFF.

There are a few counts of this clonotype. This chain links TRBV30 with TRBJ2-2, with D possibly matching TRBD1 (6 bases). This CDR3 region has 15 residues. Trimming took 1 base from V and 11 from J, leaving 20 bases between them. Germline loops: CDR1 GTSNPN, CDR2 SVGIG (reference sequence). The CDR3 bases are TGTGCCTGGAGTGCCCTGACAGGCCACTCTGGAGAGCTGTTTTTT. This codes for CAWSALTGHSGELFF.

This clonotype was seen ten or more times. The chain combines TRBV7-2 with TRBJ1-1; perhaps TRBD1 as D (6 bases). V lost 4 bases to trimming and J lost 3 bases, with 18 bases between them. This CDR3 is built from 16 residues. Germline loops: CDR1 SGHTA, CDR2 FQGNSA. The CDR3 nucleotides are TGTGCCAGCAGCTCAAAGTACAGGGTGCGGGACACTGAAGCTTTCTTT. Amino acids: CASSSKYRVRDTEAFF.

The table lists this clonotype with many counts. This sequence joins TRBV20-1 and TRBJ1-5; 7 bases agree with TRBD1. Per the germline V gene, CDR1 is DFQATT and CDR2 is SNEGSKA (reference sequence). This CDR3 region has 14 residues. V was clipped by 7 bases and J by 11 bases; unmatched bases: 17. CDR3 in amino acids: CSGEHRAPGGSQHF. The DNA for the CDR3 is TGCAGTGGGGAACACAGGGCCCCAGGGGGATCCCAGCATTTT.

This clonotype was picked up a small number of times. V is TRBV7-6 and J is TRBJ2-2, with TRBD2 matching 9 bases. CDR1 and CDR2 (germline): SGHVS, FNYEAQ. This CDR3 is built from 16 residues. Trimming removed 6 bases from V and 4 bases from J; junction bases left unmatched: 9. The CDR3 reads CASRMIAGATTGELFF. The CDR3 DNA is TGTGCCAGCAGGATGATAGCGGGGGCCACCACCGGGGAGCTGTTTTTT.

The chain carries TRBV7-9 and TRBJ2-5; D is possibly TRBD2 (6 bases). This CDR3 contains 13 residues. The V and J ends lost 5 bases and 4 bases respectively, with 11 bases between them. Germline V gene data show CDR1 as SEHNR and CDR2 as FQNEAQ (reference sequence). The CDR3 DNA reads TGTGCCAGCAGCCCTCTAGCGCTAGAGACCCAGTACTTC. Amino acid sequence: CASSPLALETQYF. Complete variable domain (other parts from reference TRBV7-9 and TRBJ2-5): DTGVSQNPRHKITKRGQNVTFRCDPISEHNRLYWYRQTLGQGPEFLTYFQNEAQLEKSRLLSDRFSAERPKGSFSTLEIQRTEQGDSAMYLCASSPLALETQYFGPGTRLLVL.

In this sample, this clonotype turned up many times. The CDR3 here is CSVDGGPTDTQYF. CDR3 DNA sequence: TGCAGCGTTGATGGGGGTCCCACAGATACGCAGTATTTT. The chain uses TRBV29-1 and TRBJ2-3; tentatively, D is TRBD1 or TRBD2 (5 bases each). CDR1 is SQVTM and CDR2 is ANQGSEA in the germline V gene. Trimming took 3 bases from V and 2 from J, leaving 9 bases between them. The CDR3 covers 13 residues.